These 20 T cell receptor beta chains originate from one sample sequenced in a study of identical twins. Each CDR3 protein is one row after TCRdb ran MiXCR on the 5' RACE reads. Seen here are some 1,600,000 distinct CDR3 sequences, more than 30% observed once, and the top ten hold roughly 0.3%. Sequencing was done on a sample of cord blood. All receptors derive from a newborn girl in good health.

This clonotype occurred a few times. The V gene is TRBV3-1, the J gene TRBJ2-7; 12 bases map to TRBD2. The CDR3 extends over 16 amino acids. With V trimmed by 0 bases and J by 5 bases, 5 bases remained unmatched. The germline gives CDR1 LGHDT, CDR2 YNNKEL (reference sequence). The CDR3 DNA reads as TGTGCCAGCAGCCAAGAACTTACTAGCGGGAGGCACGAGCAGTACTTC. The encoded protein is CASSQELTSGRHEQYF.

The chain links TRBV5-6 to TRBJ2-1; TRBD2 matches at 8 bases. V shed 2 bases and J 1 base; nucleotides not matched to a gene: 14. Germline-derived CDR1 and CDR2 are SGHDT and YYEEEE. This CDR3 is 19 amino acids long. The CDR3 loop reads CASSFLRGGLLVSYNEQFF. CDR3 sequence (DNA): TGTGCCAGCAGCTTTTTACGGGGGGGGTTACTTGTGTCCTACAATGAGCAGTTCTTC.

The genes are TRBV7-9 and TRBJ1-5; TRBD1 agrees at 7 bases. The V segment lost 1 base and the J segment 11 bases; nucleotides outside the gene matches: 14. Germline V gene lookup returns CDR1 SEHNR and CDR2 FQNEAQ (reference sequence). The CDR3 has 16 residues. The CDR3 DNA reads TGTGCCAGCAGCTTAGACCGAATGACAAGGGGGCTGACCCAGCATTTT. It yields the protein CASSLDRMTRGLTQHF.

The chain employs TRBV29-1 and TRBJ2-1, with 9 positions matching TRBD1. CDR1 and CDR2 from the germline V gene are SQVTM and ANQGSEA. V was pared by 1 base and J by 13 bases, with 14 bases of the junction left unmatched. This CDR3 region has 15 residues. Written as DNA, the CDR3 is TGCAGCGTTGAAGGGTGGACAGGGGTCCAAGAGACCCAGTTCTTC. Protein sequence: CSVEGWTGVQETQFF.

This clonotype appeared a single time. Relative to the germline gene, one junction end is altered; a read error may explain this. The V call is TRBV12-3 or TRBV12-4, the J call TRBJ1-6, with TRBD1 matching 11 bases. The CDR3 runs 19 residues. CDR3 in DNA: TGTGCCAGCAGGGTCCGGGACAGGGGGTTCGGGTCCTATAATTCACCCCCCCACTTT. It encodes CASRVRDRGFGSYNSPPHF.

The V call is TRBV20-1, the J call TRBJ2-1; TRBD2 agrees at 16 bases. J was trimmed by 1 base and V by 5 bases; bases with no gene match: 11. There are 19 residues in the CDR3. The V gene's germline CDR1 is DFQATT and CDR2 SNEGSKA (reference sequence). CDR3 residues: CSAPKRGLAGGPSYNEQFF. Written as DNA, the CDR3 is TGCAGTGCTCCCAAACGGGGACTAGCGGGGGGGCCTTCCTACAATGAGCAGTTCTTC.

This clonotype has more than one count but fewer than ten. This chain links TRBV2 with TRBJ2-1, with TRBD2 matching over 11 bases. J gave up 1 base and V 10 bases, and 3 bases lay outside the gene matches. Germline CDR1 SNHLY, CDR2 FYNNEI. The CDR3 extends over 14 amino acids. CDR3 DNA sequence: TGTGCCAACTCTAGCGGGGGGTCCTACAATGAGCAGTTCTTC. It specifies CANSSGGSYNEQFF.

This chain links TRBV6-1 with TRBJ2-1; TRBD2 is a possible D gene (6 bases). Near its end, the DNA agrees better with TRBJ2-7, so the J call may be wrong. There are 17 residues in the CDR3. Germline V gene lookup returns CDR1 MNHNS and CDR2 SASEGT. CDR3 sequence: CASSEERERAPYNEQYF. The CDR3 region has the DNA TGTGCCAGCAGTGAAGAGAGGGAGCGGGCCCCCTACAATGAGCAGTACTTC.

This chain connects TRBV9 to TRBJ2-2, with a weak D call TRBD1 (6 bases). The CDR3 loop spans 11 amino acids. The germline gives CDR1 SGDLS, CDR2 YYNGEE. Between the trimmed V and J ends, which lost 7 bases and 6 bases, there was a span of 7 bases. CDR3 in amino acids: CASEGAGELFF. The CDR3 nucleotides are TGTGCCAGCGAGGGGGCCGGGGAGCTGTTTTTT.

As DNA, the CDR3 is TGCAGTGCTAGATTTAGCGGGGGGCCTTACAATGAGCAGTTCTTC. This translates into CSARFSGGPYNEQFF. The rearrangement uses TRBV20-1 and TRBJ2-1, with 10 bases fitting TRBD2. J lost 4 bases, V lost 2 bases, and 5 bases had no gene match. Looked up from germline, CDR1 is DFQATT and CDR2 is SNEGSKA (reference sequence). The CDR3 is made up of 15 amino acids.

This clonotype has just a few counts. The DNA of the CDR3 is TGCGCCAGCAGCTTGGCCAGCGGGGGGCCCACAGATACGCAGTATTTT. Encoded protein: CASSLASGGPTDTQYF. The V call is TRBV5-1, the J call TRBJ2-3, with 9 bases that match TRBD2. The V gene end was trimmed by 0 bases and the J gene end by 2 bases; junction bases not matched to a gene: 4. CDR1 and CDR2 (germline): SGHRS, YFSETQ. This CDR3 spans 16 amino acids. The full variable domain, in which reference TRBV5-1 and TRBJ2-3 provide the parts outside the CDR3, is KAGVTQTPRYLIKTRGQQVTLSCSPISGHRSVSWYQQTPGQGLQFLFEYFSETQRNKGNFPGRFSGRQFSNSRSEMNVSTLELGDSALYLCASSLASGGPTDTQYFGPGTRLTVL.

This clonotype has at least ten counts. This rearrangement joins TRBV7-9 to TRBJ2-3; D is perhaps TRBD2 (6 bases). Between the trimmed V and J ends, which lost 7 bases and 0 bases, there was a span of 11 bases. The CDR3 has 14 amino acids. Germline V CDR1 and CDR2: SEHNR, FQNEAQ (reference sequence). CDR3 DNA sequence: TGTGCCAGCACGTTAGCGGATAGCACAGATACGCAGTATTTT. It translates to CASTLADSTDTQYF.

This clonotype was detected only a few times. The chain carries TRBV21-1 and TRBJ2-1; the DNA was not compared with TRBD2, the D call given in the table. TRBV21-1 is marked as a pseudogene. The CDR3 sequence is 15 residues long. Here the CDR3 reads CASSKSRLARSEQFF. The CDR3 DNA is TGTGCCAGCAGCAAAAGTCGGCTAGCGAGATCCGAGCAGTTCTTC.

The V and J genes are TRBV20-1 and TRBJ2-5, with TRBD2 identical over 9 bases. Germline values: CDR1 DFQATT, CDR2 SNEGSKA (reference sequence). The J segment lost 11 bases and the V segment lost 6 bases, leaving 19 bases of the junction unmatched. The CDR3 has 15 amino acids. DNA of the CDR3: TGCAGTGCGCGGTCCCCGGGACTAGCTGCGAATGAGCAGTACTTC. Translated, it gives CSARSPGLAANEQYF.

The rearrangement joins TRBV4-2 to TRBJ1-1, with D tentatively TRBD1 (6 bases). Trimming took 2 bases from V and 1 from J, leaving 17 bases between them. This CDR3 region has 17 residues. Germline-derived CDR1 and CDR2 are LGHNA and YNFKEQ. CDR3 in DNA: TGTGCCAGCAGCCAACCGACAGGTAGGGGGAAGAACACTGAAGCTTTCTTT. Its translation: CASSQPTGRGKNTEAFF.

This clonotype showed up just a few times. The gene calls are TRBV25-1 and TRBJ2-7; D remains unclear. Germline assignment: CDR1 MGHDK and CDR2 SYGVNS. The V and J ends lost 1 base and 0 bases respectively, with 4 bases between them. The CDR3 spans 13 residues. The CDR3 bases are TGTGCCAGCAGTGAATTGCACTCCTACGAGCAGTACTTC. Translating it yields CASSELHSYEQYF.

CDR3 nucleotide sequence: TGTGCCAGCTCACCCAGCCAGACTAGCACAGATACGCAGTATTTT. Translating gives CASSPSQTSTDTQYF. V and J are TRBV18 and TRBJ2-3; D not certain. The V and J ends lost 3 bases and 0 bases respectively, with 10 bases between them. Germline V gives CDR1 KGHSH, CDR2 LQKENI. The CDR3 is 15 amino acids.

The chain is built from TRBV3-1 and TRBJ1-4; D unclear. The CDR3 sequence is 16 residues long. Trimming left V 1 base short and J 1 base short, with 10 bases between. Germline loops: CDR1 LGHDT, CDR2 YNNKEL (reference sequence). DNA for the CDR3: TGTGCCAGCAGCCAAGGAATCGGGGTAACTAATGAAAAACTGTTTTTT. Protein: CASSQGIGVTNEKLFF.

The chain has TRBV7-6 and TRBJ2-5; 8 positions match TRBD2. Matching the DNA end better, TRBJ2-7 makes the J call doubtful. The CDR3 is 13 amino acids. Germline V gene lookup returns CDR1 SGHVS and CDR2 FNYEAQ. As DNA, the CDR3 is TGTGCCAGCAGCTTTCGGGGGGGGGACGAGCAGTACTTC. It specifies CASSFRGGDEQYF.

The sample holds a few counts of this clonotype. V gene TRBV7-2 combines with J gene TRBJ1-4; unclear D gene. Germline CDR1 is SGHTA and CDR2 is FQGNSA. The length of the CDR3 is 13 residues. Trimming removed 1 base at V and 7 bases at J, with 7 bases between. The CDR3, as DNA: TGTGCCAGCAGCTTAGGGATAGGTGAAAAACTGTTTTTT. Translating gives CASSLGIGEKLFF. Combining the CDR3 with reference TRBV7-2 and TRBJ1-4 gives the whole variable domain GAGVSQSPSNKVTEKGKDVELRCDPISGHTALYWYRQSLGQGLEFLIYFQGNSAPDKSGLPSDRFSAERTGGSVSTLTIQRTQQEDSAVYLCASSLGIGEKLFFGSGTQLSVL.